Listed below are T cell receptor beta chains from one sample, sequenced in a study of blood T cell repertoires in COVID-19. TCRdb's table, derived via immunoSEQ multiplex PCR, lists solely in-frame clones and lacks some. Of 180,000 or so clones in the sample, 80% to 90% were seen once. Sequencing was carried out using peripheral blood. The receptor source for this set is a man aged 40-49 years with active or convalescent COVID-19. Both conserved end residues are part of each CDR3. Fields, in order: clone size, V gene, D gene, J gene, CDR3 protein, CDR3 DNA. The D gene is left open where the match is weak. Part of the rows lack a size; the others show once, few, many or a class for expanded clones.

.,TRBV30,.,TRBJ1-1,CAWSVRGAYTEAFF,TGTGCCTGGAGTGTACGCGGTGCGTACACTGAAGCTTTCTTT
.,TRBV18,.,TRBJ1-4,CASSRMRLSTNEKLFF,TGTGCCAGCTCGAGGATGAGGCTATCAACTAATGAAAAACTGTTTTTT
.,TRBV4-2,.,TRBJ1-1,CASSQGPLLNTEAFF,TGTGCCAGCAGCCAAGGCCCCCTACTGAACACTGAAGCTTTCTTT
.,TRBV6-6,.,TRBJ2-7,CASSYSSTAGYEQYF,TGTGCCAGCAGTTACAGCAGTACGGCGGGTTACGAGCAGTACTTC
once,TRBV28,.,TRBJ1-3,CASIPSVGGISLVSGNTIYF,TGTGCCAGCATCCCCTCGGTAGGGGGAATTTCACTGGTATCTGGAAACACCATATATTTT
.,TRBV6-5,TRBD2,TRBJ2-1,CASSYVSSGGYNEQFF,TGTGCCAGCAGTTACGTTTCTAGCGGGGGGTACAATGAGCAGTTCTTC
.,TRBV15,TRBD1,TRBJ1-6,CATSKGQGGYSPLHF,TGTGCCACCAGCAAGGGACAGGGGGGCTATTCACCCCTCCACTTT
.,TRBV7-9,.,TRBJ2-7,CASSLELAAYEQYF,TGTGCCAGCAGCTTAGAACTAGCCGCCTACGAGCAGTACTTC
.,TRBV5-1,TRBD2,TRBJ2-3,CASSSTSGVADTQYF,TGCGCCAGCAGCTCGACTAGCGGGGTTGCAGATACGCAGTATTTT
.,TRBV6-1,.,TRBJ2-5,CASSEVWRGRWRETQYF,TGTGCCAGCAGTGAAGTTTGGCGGGGGCGATGGAGGGAGACCCAGTACTTC
.,TRBV7-3,TRBD2,TRBJ2-2,CASSATSGGAGTGELFF,TGTGCCAGCAGCGCTACTAGCGGGGGGGCCGGCACCGGGGAGCTGTTTTTT
.,TRBV30,TRBD1,TRBJ1-1,CAWSPPPMDRAFF,TGTGCCTGGAGTCCCCCTCCCATGGACAGGGCTTTCTTT
.,TRBV2,TRBD1,TRBJ1-4,CASSRDRAEEKLFF,TGTGCCAGCAGTAGGGACAGGGCAGAAGAAAAACTGTTTTTT
.,TRBV6-2/TRBV6-3,TRBD1,TRBJ1-2,CASSMDRGDGYTF,TGTGCCAGCAGCATGGACAGGGGGGATGGCTACACCTTC
.,TRBV19,.,TRBJ1-5,CASSVPGLSSQPQHF,TGTGCCAGTAGTGTCCCGGGACTTTCCAGTCAGCCCCAGCATTTT
.,TRBV6-5,TRBD1,TRBJ1-5,CASTQGSGQPQHF,TGTGCCAGCACACAGGGGAGCGGTCAGCCCCAGCATTTT
.,TRBV11-2,.,TRBJ2-3,CASSLYSSTDTQYF,TGTGCCAGCAGCTTATACTCTAGCACAGATACGCAGTATTTT
.,TRBV15,.,TRBJ1-1,CATSRDLTETEAFF,TGTGCCACCAGCAGAGACTTGACTGAGACTGAAGCTTTCTTT
.,TRBV6-2/TRBV6-3,.,TRBJ2-7,CASSQQGTKYF,TGTGCCAGCAGCCAACAGGGTACAAAGTACTTC
.,TRBV27,TRBD1,TRBJ2-2,CASSLGQVEGTGELFF,TGTGCCAGCAGTTTAGGACAGGTCGAGGGCACCGGGGAGCTGTTTTTT
.,TRBV19,TRBD1,TRBJ1-6,CASSIGRRGRDSPNSPLHF,TGTGCCAGTAGTATAGGAAGAAGGGGCCGGGACAGTCCTAATTCACCCCTCCACTTT
.,TRBV6-6,TRBD1,TRBJ1-2,CASSQTTGATGYTF,TGTGCCAGCAGTCAAACTACAGGGGCGACGGGCTACACCTTC
.,TRBV5-6,TRBD1,TRBJ1-2,CASSSTGQGLFGYTF,TGTGCCAGCAGCTCAACGGGACAGGGACTTTTCGGCTACACCTTC
.,TRBV7-3,TRBD1,TRBJ2-5,CASSLEGARETQYF,TGTGCCAGCAGCTTAGAGGGGGCTAGGGAGACCCAGTACTTC
.,TRBV7-2,TRBD1,TRBJ1-2,CASSPRDTGGPNTF,TGTGCCAGCAGCCCACGGGATACAGGGGGCCCGAACACCTTC
.,TRBV7-3,.,TRBJ1-1,CASSPSGLTEAFF,TGTGCCAGCAGCCCTTCAGGTCTGACTGAAGCTTTCTTT
few,TRBV9,.,TRBJ2-7,CASSVGVGGGEQYF,TGTGCCAGCAGCGTAGGTGTTGGCGGCGGCGAGCAGTACTTC
once,TRBV19,TRBD1,TRBJ1-5,CASSPPDRGYDQPQHF,TGTGCCAGTAGTCCCCCCGACAGGGGGTACGATCAGCCCCAGCATTTT
.,TRBV5-6,TRBD1,TRBJ1-4,CASSWTGLGEKLFF,TGTGCCAGCAGCTGGACAGGCCTGGGTGAAAAACTGTTTTTT
.,TRBV11-2,TRBD1,TRBJ2-1,CASSLGRGRGRPYNEQFF,TGTGCCAGCAGCTTAGGACGGGGCAGGGGGCGCCCCTACAATGAGCAGTTCTTC
.,TRBV10-3,.,TRBJ1-2,CAISATAGADGYTF,TGTGCCATCAGTGCGACGGCGGGGGCTGACGGCTACACCTTC
.,TRBV19,.,TRBJ1-1,CASSIDLQGTEAFF,TGTGCCAGTAGTATAGATCTTCAGGGGACTGAAGCTTTCTTT
.,TRBV18,.,TRBJ2-1,CASSPQTGNEQFF,TGTGCCAGCTCACCACAAACGGGGAATGAGCAGTTCTTC
.,TRBV6-4,.,TRBJ2-6,CASSDSYRAGSGANVLTF,TGTGCCAGCAGTGACTCGTACAGGGCAGGCTCTGGGGCCAACGTCCTGACTTTC
.,TRBV12-2,.,TRBJ1-1,CASRPSSSNTEAFF,TGTGCAAGTCGCCCCTCTTCGTCGAACACTGAAGCTTTCTTT
.,TRBV18,TRBD1,TRBJ1-2,CASSPGTENYGYTF,TGTGCCAGCTCACCCGGGACAGAGAACTATGGCTACACCTTC
.,TRBV28,TRBD1,TRBJ1-5,CASRLTGGNQPQHF,TGTGCCAGCAGGCTTACAGGGGGCAATCAGCCCCAGCATTTT
once,TRBV5-4,TRBD1,TRBJ1-1,CASRQGEANTEAFF,TGTGCCAGCAGACAGGGGGAAGCGAACACTGAAGCTTTCTTT
.,TRBV10-3,.,TRBJ1-2,CAISEQVDYGYTF,TGTGCCATCAGTGAACAGGTGGACTATGGCTACACCTTC